A selection of T cell receptor beta chains follows, all from one sample in a study of blood T cells in healthy people across ages. A single record per CDR3 protein comes from TCRdb applying MiXCR to the 5' RACE reads. The sample holds about a million distinct CDR3 sequences, around 54% seen once. Sequences were obtained from blood. The receptors here all came from a woman in her fifties or sixties in good health. Each CDR3 is given with its conserved first and last residue. The D gene is left open where the match is weak. Size is omitted from some rows. Given values are once, few, many or a class for expanded clones.

D	V	J	size	CDR3	DNA
NA	TRBV29-1	TRBJ1-2	NA	CSAAPTASYGYTF	TGCAGCGCTGCCCCGACAGCTTCCTATGGCTACACCTTC
NA	TRBV5-1	TRBJ2-5	NA	CASSLGVGQGMAGETQYF	TGCGCCAGCAGCTTGGGTGTTGGGCAGGGCATGGCAGGAGAGACCCAGTACTTC
NA	TRBV28	TRBJ2-5	NA	CASTEGWQETQYF	TGTGCCAGCACCGAGGGGTGGCAAGAGACCCAGTACTTC
TRBD2	TRBV28	TRBJ2-1	NA	CTSSLGLREGPDEQFF	TGTACCAGCAGCTTGGGTCTGCGGGAGGGCCCCGATGAGCAGTTCTTC
NA	TRBV12-3/TRBV12-4	TRBJ1-6	NA	CASSLFEGSPLHF	TGTGCCAGCAGTTTATTCGAGGGCTCACCCCTCCACTTT
NA	TRBV2	TRBJ1-2	NA	CASSTFNYGYTF	TGTGCCAGCAGTACGTTTAACTATGGCTACACCTTC
TRBD2	TRBV20-1	TRBJ2-1	NA	CSLSARSGVRNEQFF	TGCAGCTTGTCGGCCCGTAGCGGGGTACGCAATGAGCAGTTCTTC
TRBD1	TRBV9	TRBJ1-6	NA	CASSTNGQGWSPLHF	TGTGCCAGCAGCACCAACGGACAGGGTTGGTCACCCCTCCACTTT
NA	TRBV15	TRBJ2-3	NA	CATSRTSLGLSTDTQYF	TGTGCCACCAGCAGGACCAGTCTAGGATTAAGCACAGATACGCAGTATTTT
NA	TRBV29-1	TRBJ2-7	few	CSVEDHRNPYEQYF	TGCAGCGTTGAAGACCACAGAAACCCCTACGAGCAGTACTTC
NA	TRBV5-1	TRBJ2-1	NA	CASSSSDKYNEQFF	TGCGCCAGCAGCTCCTCCGACAAATACAATGAGCAGTTCTTC
NA	TRBV12-3/TRBV12-4	TRBJ2-5	many	CASRHQETQYF	TGTGCCAGCCGACATCAAGAGACCCAGTACTTC
NA	TRBV27	TRBJ1-5	NA	CASMWGLGPRQPQHF	TGTGCCAGCATGTGGGGGTTAGGCCCTAGGCAGCCCCAGCATTTT
NA	TRBV3-1	TRBJ2-1	NA	CASSQDLGIHNEQFF	TGTGCCAGCAGCCAAGATCTAGGGATACACAATGAGCAGTTCTTC
TRBD2	TRBV20-1	TRBJ2-5	few	CSAGTGTSFETQYF	TGCAGTGCCGGGACCGGGACTAGCTTTGAGACCCAGTACTTC
NA	TRBV11-2	TRBJ2-7	many	CASSLVGSEQYF	TGTGCCAGCAGCTTAGTTGGTTCCGAGCAGTACTTC
TRBD1	TRBV29-1	TRBJ2-7	few	CSVEARRGQGEQYF	TGCAGCGTTGAGGCCCGCAGGGGGCAAGGCGAGCAGTACTTC
NA	TRBV30	TRBJ2-2	NA	CAWSVIQGNTGELFF	TGTGCCTGGAGTGTAATACAGGGGAACACCGGGGAGCTGTTTTTT
TRBD2	TRBV20-1	TRBJ2-3	NA	CTLGRGGRADTQYF	TGCACCCTAGGGAGGGGCGGGAGGGCAGATACGCAGTATTTT
NA	TRBV7-9	TRBJ1-4	NA	CASSFFVGGDEKLFF	TGTGCCAGCAGCTTTTTTGTCGGAGGAGATGAAAAACTGTTTTTT
NA	TRBV29-1	TRBJ1-2	few	CSVEPRNYGYTF	TGCAGCGTTGAGCCCCGAAACTATGGCTACACCTTC
NA	TRBV4-3	TRBJ2-1	NA	CASSQDPPVNEQFF	TGCGCCAGCAGCCAAGATCCTCCCGTAAATGAGCAGTTCTTC
TRBD2	TRBV11-2	TRBJ2-5	NA	CAGSFWVLAEQETQYF	TGTGCCGGCAGCTTTTGGGTACTAGCGGAACAAGAGACCCAGTACTTC
NA	TRBV4-1	TRBJ1-2	few	CASAHLPRGRDYGYTF	TGCGCCAGCGCTCATCTCCCGCGCGGCAGGGACTATGGCTACACCTTC
NA	TRBV29-1	TRBJ2-3	NA	CSVEDLLTDTQYF	TGCAGCGTTGAAGATCTTTTGACAGATACGCAGTATTTT
TRBD1	TRBV28	TRBJ2-7	NA	CASSPAGQGISYEQYF	TGTGCCAGCAGCCCAGCTGGACAGGGAATTTCCTACGAGCAGTACTTC
NA	TRBV7-2	TRBJ2-4	few	CASSSGLLAKNIQYF	TGTGCCAGCAGTTCAGGACTCCTAGCCAAAAACATTCAGTACTTC
TRBD2	TRBV20-1	TRBJ2-5	few	CSARVALAGGETQYF	TGCAGTGCTAGGGTAGCGCTAGCGGGAGGGGAGACCCAGTACTTC
TRBD1	TRBV20-1	TRBJ2-5	few	CSATDRAKRWEETQYF	TGCAGTGCGACCGACAGGGCTAAGCGGTGGGAGGAGACCCAGTACTTC
TRBD2	TRBV12-3/TRBV12-4	TRBJ2-1	NA	CASRMTSGNHEQFF	TGTGCCAGCAGGATGACTAGCGGGAACCATGAGCAGTTCTTC
TRBD1	TRBV11-2	TRBJ1-5	few	CASSLGTGGQPQHF	TGTGCCAGCAGCTTAGGGACAGGGGGTCAGCCCCAGCATTTT
TRBD1	TRBV27	TRBJ1-2	NA	CASSLKGTGVYGYTF	TGTGCCAGCAGTTTAAAGGGGACAGGGGTGTATGGCTACACCTTC
NA	TRBV24-1	TRBJ2-3	NA	CATSDRQLTDTQYF	TGTGCCACCAGTGACCGACAGCTCACAGATACGCAGTATTTT
NA	TRBV7-8	TRBJ2-1	NA	CASSLARLFSYNEQFF	TGTGCCAGCAGCTTAGCGCGACTCTTCTCCTACAATGAGCAGTTCTTC
NA	TRBV28	TRBJ2-5	NA	CASSGPQGGRSETQYF	TGTGCCAGCAGTGGCCCTCAGGGGGGGCGATCTGAGACCCAGTACTTC
TRBD2	TRBV7-9	TRBJ2-3	few	CASSLTSGYTDTQYF	TGTGCCAGCAGCCTGACTAGCGGATACACAGATACGCAGTATTTT
TRBD1	TRBV6-2/TRBV6-3	TRBJ2-7	NA	CASSLLGQASYEQYF	TGTGCCAGCAGTCTCTTGGGACAGGCCTCCTACGAGCAGTACTTC
NA	TRBV30	TRBJ1-2	NA	CAWITRGDYDGYTF	TGTGCCTGGATTACCCGGGGGGATTATGATGGCTACACATTC
NA	TRBV4-3	TRBJ2-7	few	CASSQGRASYEQYF	TGCGCCAGCAGCCAAGGCAGGGCCTCCTACGAGCAGTACTTC
TRBD1	TRBV28	TRBJ2-5	NA	CASSWAGGRETQYF	TGTGCCAGCAGTTGGGCAGGGGGAAGAGAGACCCAGTACTTC
NA	TRBV20-1	TRBJ1-4	NA	CSAQRDEKLFF	TGCAGTGCTCAACGAGATGAGAAACTGTTTTTT
NA	TRBV5-6	TRBJ2-7	NA	CASSFSVSYEQYF	TGTGCCAGCAGCTTCTCGGTCTCCTACGAGCAGTACTTC
TRBD2	TRBV12-3/TRBV12-4	TRBJ2-1	few	CASSLIAGGYNEQFF	TGTGCCAGCAGTTTAATAGCGGGAGGGTACAATGAGCAGTTCTTC
TRBD2	TRBV7-2	TRBJ2-1	NA	CASSLDPGGTYNEQFF	TGTGCCAGCAGCTTAGATCCGGGAGGGACATACAATGAGCAGTTCTTC
TRBD2	TRBV27	TRBJ2-7	NA	CASSRLAGGFSAYEQYF	TGTGCCAGCAGTCGACTAGCGGGAGGTTTTTCCGCCTACGAGCAGTACTTC
NA	TRBV27	TRBJ2-3	NA	CASSSLDTQYF	TGTGCCAGCAGTTCCCTGGATACGCAGTATTTT